Sequencing of this TCR beta chain was carried out in a study of blood T cell repertoires in COVID-19 (dated by TCRdb to about 2020). Background for the entire study: Collaborator samples came from the United States, Italy and Spain and covered acute and convalescent phases of COVID-19. The material from the prospective study consisted of cDNA or gDNA derived from T cells, B-cell-depleted T cells, or PBMCs. Deeply sampled blood TCRbeta repertoires from subjects exposed to, actively infected with, or recovered from COVID-19 were included in the dataset. A freely available public database, intended as a resource for researchers studying the immune response to SARS-CoV-2, is where the repertoires were released. The samples were drawn from two sources: the first 160 participants of the ongoing ImmuneRACE study, and 1,000 to 1,500 subjects contributed by 6 global collaborators. The sample metadata nearly always contained a de-identified subject ID, COVID-19 status, age in years and sex. Where available, HLA class I and class II types were taken from metadata supplied by the sample provider and were not determined by assay-based typing.

The CDR3 starts with the cysteine, ends with the phenylalanine, and has 15 residues. The read is trimmed to its CDR3 DNA, 45 bases read in frame from base 1. According to the germline V gene (reference sequence), CDR1 reads SEHNR and CDR2 reads FQNEAQ. Relative to germline, V is 0 bases shorter and J is 2 bases shorter, with 8 bases between their ends. One collaborating source in Seattle enrolled patients while the patients were actively infected and followed the patients over time throughout the course of disease. The collaborating institutions used their own protocols to collect whole blood in K2EDTA tubes. For TCRbeta analysis, collaborators shipped samples in one of three forms: frozen whole blood, isolated PBMCs, or DNA extracted from either of those sample types. Results the study describes overall, beyond this receptor: How much clinical and demographic metadata was included differed by source and by participant, and the metadata was provided uncurated.

TCRbeta CDR3 regions were amplified from genomic DNA by means of the immunoSEQ Assay, a bias-controlled multiplex PCR. Regarding the original processing steps: Within the assay, amplification of reference gene primers was used to estimate how many nucleated cells each sample contained. To quantify the absolute abundance of each unique TCRbeta CDR3 rearrangement, sequence reads were collapsed and filtered. For each sample, productive Simpson clonality was calculated as the square root of Simpson's diversity index over productive rearrangements. TCRdb provides this immuneACCESS table in a form limited to in-frame rearrangements. Some clones are lacking; in checked studies, under half of them reflect an unresolved V gene, and why the rest are absent is not known. V and J calls and clone size are those listed in that table; D and trimming were worked out from the DNA. The sample yields almost 90,000 clones; 90% were counted once. The top ten clones comprise over 5.5% of the sample.

In the case of this clone: It has no known antigen specificity. Nothing much larger sits one base from this clone, and base qualities are not available.

The sample was peripheral blood. The chain employs TRBV7-9 and TRBJ1-3; D gene: possibly TRBD1, on 5 matching bases. The sequence came from a young man with COVID-19, enrolled during active disease. The base sequence is TGTGCCAGCAGCTTAGCTATCAGGGCTGGAAACACCATATATTTT. This encodes CASSLAIRAGNTIYF.